Each of the 17 T cell receptor beta chains below was sequenced from the same sample in a study of T cells in Graves' hyperthyroidism and ophthalmopathy. TCR beta CDR3 regions were amplified from RNA. RT-PCR in the first round (using the HTBI primer set) targeted the TCR CDR3. TCRdb re-called the multiplex PCR reads through MiXCR, storing one row per CDR3 protein. The sample contains some 700,000 distinct CDR3 sequences, 17% of which appear only once. What was sequenced was blood. Receptor source: a man in his fifties with Graves' hyperthyroidism.

This clonotype has just a few counts. The CDR3 DNA reads as TGTGCCAGCAGCTTGCTAGCGGGAGGGGACATTCAGTACTTC. Its translation: CASSLLAGGDIQYF. The rearrangement joins TRBV7-2 to TRBJ2-4; 12 bases align to TRBD2. This CDR3 is 14 amino acids long. With 3 bases clipped from V and 8 bases from J, the junction kept 2 bases outside the gene matches. The germline V gene encodes CDR1 SGHTA and CDR2 FQGNSA.

This clonotype was seen ten or more times. The chain recombines TRBV7-2 with TRBJ1-2; D remains ambiguous. This CDR3 has 12 amino acids. Trimming pared 5 bases from V and 6 bases from J, leaving 10 bases between. CDR1 and CDR2 from the germline V gene are SGHTA and FQGNSA. The DNA of the CDR3 is TGTGCCAGCAGCACCTGGCCGGATGGCTACACCTTC. Encoded protein: CASSTWPDGYTF. The full variable domain, in which reference TRBV7-2 and TRBJ1-2 provide the parts outside the CDR3, is GAGVSQSPSNKVTEKGKDVELRCDPISGHTALYWYRQSLGQGLEFLIYFQGNSAPDKSGLPSDRFSAERTGGSVSTLTIQRTQQEDSAVYLCASSTWPDGYTFGSGTRLTVV.

V is TRBV3-1 and J is TRBJ2-1, with D possibly matching TRBD2 (5 bases). Trimming shortened V by 1 base and J by 15 bases, and 13 bases separated the two germline ends. CDR3 size: 12 residues. Germline values: CDR1 LGHDT, CDR2 YNNKEL (reference sequence). The CDR3 loop is CASSQGVQRRFF. The CDR3 nucleotides are TGTGCCAGCAGCCAAGGCGTCCAGCGGCGGTTCTTC.

At least ten counts were recorded for this clonotype. The rearrangement joins TRBV9 to TRBJ2-7; D may be TRBD2 (6 bases). There are 13 residues in the CDR3. Looked up from germline, CDR1 is SGDLS and CDR2 is YYNGEE. The V end lost 4 bases, the J end lost 3 bases, and 11 bases lay between the germline ends. The CDR3 spells CASSPGTFYEQYF. The DNA of the CDR3 is TGTGCCAGCAGCCCCGGGACTTTCTACGAGCAGTACTTC. The variable domain in full, with the rest retrieved from reference TRBV9 and TRBJ2-7, is DSGVTQTPKHLITATGQRVTLRCSPRSGDLSVYWYQQSLDQGLQFLIQYYNGEERAKGNILERFSAQQFPDLHSELNLSSLELGDSALYFCASSPGTFYEQYFGPGTRLTVT.

The chain employs TRBV5-1 and TRBJ2-1; 12 bases are a match to TRBD2. The CDR3 spans 15 residues. CDR1 and CDR2 from the germline V gene are SGHRS and YFSETQ. With 5 bases clipped from V and 5 bases from J, the junction kept 5 bases outside the gene matches. CDR3 nucleotides: TGCGCCAGCAGTTCAACTAGCGGGGGGAACAATGAGCAGTTCTTC. Its translation is CASSSTSGGNNEQFF.

The chain combines TRBV6-4 with TRBJ2-2; D gene unclear. The CDR3 has 14 residues. From germline, CDR1 is MRHNA and CDR2 SNTAGT. The V gene lost 3 bases and the J gene lost 6 bases, with 11 bases spanning the gap. The chain's CDR3 is CASSEETHAGELFF. The CDR3 DNA reads as TGTGCCAGCAGTGAGGAAACACATGCCGGGGAGCTGTTTTTT.

This clonotype showed up just once. This sequence joins TRBV6-5 and TRBJ1-2; no clear D gene. Germline V CDR1 and CDR2: MNHEY, SVGAGI. The CDR3 has 15 amino acids. With 0 bases removed from V and 2 bases from J, the gap between germline ends came to 10 bases. The CDR3 protein is CASSYSIEPNYGYTF. The CDR3 region has the DNA TGTGCCAGCAGTTACTCGATTGAACCGAACTATGGCTACACCTTC.

This clonotype was seen many times. This rearrangement joins TRBV9 to TRBJ2-1; D is unresolved. Germline values: CDR1 SGDLS, CDR2 YYNGEE. The length of the CDR3 is 16 residues. Between the trimmed V and J ends, which lost 0 bases and 1 base, there was a span of 11 bases. The CDR3 loop reads CASSVDGRPSYNEQFF. CDR3 sequence (DNA): TGTGCCAGCAGCGTAGATGGGCGTCCTTCCTACAATGAGCAGTTCTTC.

This clonotype appeared many times. The J gene is TRBJ1-4, the V gene TRBV7-2; no firm D call. Between the trimmed V and J ends, which lost 1 base and 6 bases, there was a span of 6 bases. The CDR3 has 13 residues. In germline, CDR1 is SGHTA, CDR2 FQGNSA. CDR3 amino acids: CASSLDWDEKLFF. The CDR3, as DNA: TGTGCCAGCAGCTTAGACTGGGATGAAAAACTGTTTTTT. Drawing the rest from reference TRBV7-2 and TRBJ1-4, the complete variable domain is GAGVSQSPSNKVTEKGKDVELRCDPISGHTALYWYRQSLGQGLEFLIYFQGNSAPDKSGLPSDRFSAERTGGSVSTLTIQRTQQEDSAVYLCASSLDWDEKLFFGSGTQLSVL.

V is TRBV20-1 and J is TRBJ2-3; D gene ambiguous. The CDR3 consists of 17 residues. V was cut by 0 bases and J by 2 bases, with 18 bases left in between. Germline V lookup: CDR1 DFQATT, CDR2 SNEGSKA (reference sequence). CDR3 DNA: TGCAGTGCTAGAGATTTCGGGCTCGGTCGTGCCACAGATACGCAGTATTTT. Its translation is CSARDFGLGRATDTQYF.

Ten or more counts support this clonotype. The CDR3 DNA reads as TGTGCCAGTAGCTTTAACTGGGCTTTCGCCCAGGGAAATCAGCCCCAGCATTTT. As protein: CASSFNWAFAQGNQPQHF. The chain joins TRBV19 to TRBJ1-5, with a weak D call TRBD1 (5 bases). CDR1 and CDR2 from the germline V gene are LNHDA and SQIVND (reference sequence). V was pared by 6 bases and J by 4 bases, with 25 bases between. The CDR3 sequence is 18 residues long.

This chain links TRBV28 with TRBJ2-7, with 10 bases lining up with TRBD1. Germline V gene data show CDR1 as MDHEN and CDR2 as SYDVKM. Trimming at V came to 8 bases and at J to 4 bases, leaving 5 bases not matched to a gene. This CDR3 is 13 amino acids long. The CDR3 DNA follows: TGTGCCAGCGTGACGGGACAGGGGTACGAGCAGTACTTC. As protein: CASVTGQGYEQYF.

In regard to this clonotype: With a much larger clone just one base away, this may be a read error. This chain links TRBV27 with TRBJ2-1, with TRBD2 identical over 9 bases. With V trimmed by 5 bases and J by 8 bases, 7 bases remained unmatched. The germline V gene has CDR1 MNHEY and CDR2 SMNVEV (reference sequence). The CDR3 totals 14 residues. The CDR3 sequence is CASSGLARGHEQFF. CDR3 DNA: TGTGCCAGCAGTGGACTAGCGAGAGGCCATGAGCAGTTCTTC.

In its sample, this clonotype was seen many times. This chain joins TRBV29-1 and TRBJ2-7; the D gene could be TRBD1 or TRBD2 (5 bases each). Deletions cut 1 base from V and 0 bases from J, with 10 bases between. This CDR3 has 14 amino acids. The germline CDR1 and CDR2 sequences are SQVTM and ANQGSEA. CDR3 coding DNA: TGCAGCGTTGAAGGGGGACCATCCTCCTACGAGCAGTACTTC. Its protein product is CSVEGGPSSYEQYF.

V usage is TRBV30 and J usage is TRBJ2-2; no definite D call. CDR1 and CDR2 (germline): GTSNPN, SVGIG (reference sequence). V was trimmed by 2 bases and J by 3 bases, leaving 4 bases between them. The CDR3 length is 12 residues. CDR3 in amino acids: CAWSPHTGELFF. For the CDR3, the DNA is TGTGCCTGGAGTCCCCACACCGGGGAGCTGTTTTTT.

There are many counts of this clonotype. V and J are TRBV27 and TRBJ1-2; TRBD1 might be the D (5 bases). From germline, CDR1 is MNHEY and CDR2 SMNVEV (reference sequence). The CDR3 has 13 residues. V lost 0 bases and J lost 8, with 10 bases in between. CDR3 coding DNA: TGTGCCAGCAGTTTATCCAGGGTTGAGGGCTACACCTTC. It translates to CASSLSRVEGYTF.

Only a few counts were recorded for this clonotype. The V gene is TRBV28, the J gene TRBJ2-1; D is unclear. The CDR3 consists of 14 residues. Germline V lookup: CDR1 MDHEN, CDR2 SYDVKM. Trimming stripped 6 bases from V and 3 bases from J, with 12 bases between. CDR3 region: CASSINSLYNEQFF. CDR3 nucleotide sequence: TGTGCCAGCAGCATCAACTCTCTCTACAATGAGCAGTTCTTC.